A selection of T cell receptor beta chains follows, all from one sample in a study of blood T cell repertoires in COVID-19. Here immunoSEQ multiplex PCR was the method, and the copy in TCRdb shows in-frame clones only, minus some. The sample records more than 200,000 clones, about 79% being singletons. The specimen was peripheral blood. The receptor set was obtained from a woman aged 40 to 55 who had recovered from COVID-19. Each CDR3 is given with its conserved first and last residue. The D gene is left open where the match is weak. Some rows have no size entry. The others give once, few or many, or a class for an expanded clone.

j_call d_call clone_size v_call cdr3_nt cdr3_aa
TRBJ2-3 TRBD2 NA TRBV3-1/TRBV3-2 TGTGCCAGCAGCGAAGGACTAGCGGGGGCCACAGATACGCAGTATTTT CASSEGLAGATDTQYF
TRBJ2-7 TRBD1 NA TRBV5-1 TGCGCCAGCAGCTTGGGAACAGGGGGCTTCGAGCAGTACTTC CASSLGTGGFEQYF
TRBJ1-2 NA NA TRBV21-1 TGTGCCAGCAGCAAAAGTTTCGCGGGGGACGCAAAATCCTATGGCTACACCTTC CASSKSFAGDAKSYGYTF
TRBJ2-4 TRBD1 few TRBV7-9 TGTGCCAGCAGCCAGGGGGAGAGGAACATTCAGTACTTC CASSQGERNIQYF
TRBJ1-4 NA NA TRBV15 TGTGCCACCAGCGATCAGAGGAGGGTTGAAAAACTGTTTTTT CATSDQRRVEKLFF
TRBJ1-6 NA NA TRBV4-1 TGCGCCAGCAGCCAAGATCGGGTTGGGAATTCACCCCTCCACTTT CASSQDRVGNSPLHF
TRBJ2-3 NA NA TRBV27 TGTGCCAGCAGTTTGGTACAGGGAGGCACAGATACGCAGTATTTT CASSLVQGGTDTQYF
TRBJ2-4 NA NA TRBV2 TGTGCCAGCACCACCCCTTTGACAGGTGAAAACATTCAGTACTTC CASTTPLTGENIQYF
TRBJ2-2 TRBD2 NA TRBV7-2 TGTGCCAGCAGGCTAACTAGCGGGGGTCACACCGGGGAGCTGTTTTTT CASRLTSGGHTGELFF
TRBJ2-5 NA few TRBV6-2/TRBV6-3 TGTGCCAGCAGTTACGGCAGTATCCAGTACTTC CASSYGSIQYF
TRBJ1-5 NA NA TRBV9 TGTGCCAGCAGCACTACAGGGTCAGGTCAGCCCCAGCATTTT CASSTTGSGQPQHF
TRBJ1-5 NA NA TRBV6-2/TRBV6-3 TGTGCCAGCAGCACCTATAGGGGTGTCAGCAATCAGCCCCAGCATTTT CASSTYRGVSNQPQHF
TRBJ2-3 NA NA TRBV7-6 TGTGCCAGCAGCTTAGCGCGACTAGGGGACACAGATACGCAGTATTTT CASSLARLGDTDTQYF
TRBJ1-6 NA NA TRBV15 TGTGCCACCAGCAGTCTCCAGGATTCACCCCTCCACTTT CATSSLQDSPLHF
TRBJ2-1 TRBD2 NA TRBV6-5 TGTGCCAGCAGTTACGACCTAGCGGGAAAAAATGAGCAGTTCTTC CASSYDLAGKNEQFF
TRBJ2-5 NA NA TRBV9 TGTGCCAGCAGCGTAGGAACTATCCAAGAGACCCAGTACTTC CASSVGTIQETQYF
TRBJ1-3 NA NA TRBV29-1 TGCAGCGTTGTTGGACAGTCGAGCTCTGGAAACACCATATATTTT CSVVGQSSSGNTIYF